One and the same sample provided the 9 T cell receptor beta chains below, sequenced in a study of shared clonotypes between healthy human individuals (dated by TCRdb to about 2020). CD8 naive samples were obtained by positive selection for CCR7 among CD45RO-negative cells, yielding a CD45RA+CCR7+ population from which TemRA cells were excluded. The library was made by the immunoSEQ multiplex PCR assay. TCRdb holds this immuneACCESS table with in-frame rearrangements only. Some clones are missing; in checked studies, unresolved V genes explain under half, and the rest has no known cause. The sample table shows around 2,000,000 clones, and approximately 94% are seen once. 1.5% to 2% of the sample belongs to the ten largest clones. The sequencing input was naive CD8+ T cells from PBMCs. The sample's cell subset or site label is to be understood as: CD45RA+CCR7+. All receptors derive from a man younger than 30 in good health. Some clones in this sample may be carry-over from other donors' samples.

The chain employs TRBV5-1 and TRBJ2-7; perhaps TRBD1 as D (5 bases). Germline V CDR1 and CDR2: SGHRS, YFSETQ. This CDR3 contains 15 residues. Trimming shortened V by 2 bases and J by 0 bases, and 12 bases separated the two germline ends. The chain's CDR3 is CASSFILDSSYEQYF. CDR3 nucleotides: TGCGCCAGCAGCTTTATTCTAGACAGCTCCTACGAGCAGTACTTC.

This chain uses TRBV7-3 with TRBJ2-7, with 8 positions matching TRBD1. The CDR3 spans 13 residues. The V gene's germline CDR1 is SGHTA and CDR2 FQGTGA. V shed 5 bases, J shed 3 bases, and the junction held 3 bases outside the gene matches. For the CDR3, the DNA is TGTGCCAGCAGCGTGACAGGGGACTACGAGCAGTACTTC. Its protein is CASSVTGDYEQYF.

The chain recombines TRBV10-3 with TRBJ2-1; D may correspond to TRBD1 or TRBD2 (5 bases each). CDR1 and CDR2 (germline): ENHRY, SYGVKD. CDR3 length: 15 amino acids. Between the trimmed V and J ends, which lost 3 bases and 9 bases, there was a span of 18 bases. The CDR3 spells CAISDTGPSGTEQFF. CDR3 sequence (DNA): TGTGCCATCAGTGATACTGGACCTTCCGGGACTGAGCAGTTCTTC.

CDR3 in DNA: TGTGCCAGCAGCTTGGAGTTCATACACTTAGAGACCCAGTACTTC. Residues: CASSLEFIHLETQYF. The chain joins TRBV5-5 to TRBJ2-5; D is unresolved. Trimming removed 0 bases from V and 4 bases from J, with 13 bases in between. Germline V lookup: CDR1 SGHKS, CDR2 YYEKEE (reference sequence). This CDR3 comprises 15 residues.

The rearrangement links TRBV19 to TRBJ1-5; unclear D gene. The germline V and J ends were trimmed by 10 bases and 0 bases, with 19 bases remaining between them. The length of the CDR3 is 16 residues. CDR1 and CDR2 (germline): LNHDA, SQIVND (reference sequence). The CDR3 coding sequence is TGTGCCACCACCGTTGGGTCAGCAAATAGCAATCAGCCCCAGCATTTT. Translation gives CATTVGSANSNQPQHF.

The chain recombines TRBV9 with TRBJ2-3; 13 bases fit TRBD2. The CDR3 has 16 amino acids. V trimming: 4 bases; J trimming: 5 bases; junction bases outside the gene matches: 7. Germline CDR1 and CDR2: SGDLS and YYNGEE. CDR3 nucleotide sequence: TGTGCCAGCAGCTCTGGACTAGCGGGAGCGAAAGATACGCAGTATTTT. Protein sequence: CASSSGLAGAKDTQYF.

For this clone: Within the sample, other DNA sequences also encode this same CDR3. The chain has TRBV20-1 and TRBJ2-5, with TRBD2 identical over 7 bases. The end of the DNA aligns better with TRBJ2-7, so the J call may be wrong. Germline lookup yields CDR1 DFQATT and CDR2 SNEGSKA (reference sequence). This CDR3 has 11 residues. In nucleotides, the CDR3 is TGCAGTGCTAGGCCTAGCGGCGAGCAGTACTTC. This translates into CSARPSGEQYF.

The chain carries TRBV15 and TRBJ1-2, with D hard to call. The CDR3 totals 16 residues. Trimming took off 1 base at V and 2 bases at J, with 14 bases between the two ends. Per germline, CDR1 LNHNV and CDR2 YYDKDF (reference sequence). This CDR3 is CATSRGRREVNYGYTF. The CDR3 coding sequence is TGTGCCACCAGCAGAGGTCGGCGGGAAGTAAACTATGGCTACACCTTC.

This chain links TRBV20-1 with TRBJ1-5; TRBD1 might be the D (5 bases). The CDR3 covers 11 residues. In germline, CDR1 is DFQATT, CDR2 SNEGSKA (reference sequence). The ends were cut back, 1 base at V and 8 bases at J, with 6 bases in the middle. The DNA for the CDR3 is TGCAGTGCTAGAGGACAGAAGCCCCAGCATTTT. The encoded protein is CSARGQKPQHF.